One and the same sample provided the 9 T cell receptor beta chains below, sequenced in a study of shared clonotypes between healthy human individuals. Some clones are missing from TCRdb's copy, which holds only in-frame ones; the method was immunoSEQ multiplex PCR. The sample shows around 510,000 clones, 90% to 96% of them seen only once. The source material was naive CD4+ T cells sorted from blood. The sample's subset: CD45RA+ positively selected. The source is a woman younger than 45 in good health.

This chain uses TRBV5-4 with TRBJ2-1, with 8 bases that match TRBD2. Losses at the gene ends were 4 bases for V and 8 bases for J; bases not matched to a gene: 11. Germline-derived CDR1 and CDR2 are SGHNT and YYREEE (reference sequence). This CDR3 has 15 amino acids. The DNA of the CDR3 is TGTGCCAGCAGCCCTGGACTAGCTACAGGGCATGAGCAGTTCTTC. It codes for CASSPGLATGHEQFF.

The CDR3 DNA sequence: TGCGCCAGCAGCTTGGCCGTAGGGGTGAACACTGAAGCTTTCTTT. Protein product: CASSLAVGVNTEAFF. The chain has TRBV5-1 and TRBJ1-1; D might be TRBD1 (5 bases). V lost 0 bases and J 0 bases, leaving 9 bases between the germline ends. The CDR3 runs 15 residues. Germline V gives CDR1 SGHRS, CDR2 YFSETQ.

The genes are TRBV5-4 and TRBJ1-1; no clear D. This CDR3 has 17 residues. V was trimmed by 5 bases and J by 1 base, leaving 21 bases between them. Germline-derived CDR1 and CDR2 are SGHNT and YYREEE (reference sequence). The CDR3 is CASRPGPPTEANTEAFF. CDR3 nucleotide sequence: TGTGCCAGCAGACCCGGGCCCCCCACTGAGGCGAACACTGAAGCTTTCTTT.

This chain joins TRBV29-1 and TRBJ2-7, with 7 bases matching TRBD1. Losses at the gene ends were 4 bases for V and 6 bases for J; bases not matched to a gene: 3. The germline gives CDR1 SQVTM, CDR2 ANQGSEA. The length of the CDR3 is 11 residues. CDR3 residues: CSVARGPEQYF. The CDR3 DNA follows: TGCAGCGTTGCGAGGGGGCCCGAGCAGTACTTC.

The V call is TRBV28, the J call TRBJ1-2; no clear D. The CDR3 is 13 residues long. V lost 2 bases, J lost 8 bases, and 12 bases lay in between. CDR1 and CDR2 (germline): MDHEN, SYDVKM. CDR3 sequence (DNA): TGTGCCAGCAGTTTAAGGTTCAAGGAAGGCTACACCTTC. Translated: CASSLRFKEGYTF.

This clone appeared a single time. The conserved phenylalanine or tryptophan is not found at the CDR3 terminus, so this likely reflects a read error. The DNA is left out, because the CDR3 cannot be placed on it with certainty; the CDR3 is given as TCRdb lists it. This rearrangement joins TRBV2 to TRBJ2-7; the D call in the table, TRBD1, was not verified against the DNA. Including both end residues, the CDR3 is 12 amino acids long. Germline CDR1 is SNHLY and CDR2 is FYNNEI. The CDR3 here is CASSVGTGIFVT.

In this sample, this clone turned up once. Additional DNA sequences in this sample encode the identical CDR3. This chain links TRBV18 with TRBJ2-7; 8 bases map to TRBD2. The CDR3 totals 14 residues. In germline, CDR1 is KGHSH, CDR2 LQKENI. The J segment lost 4 bases and the V segment lost 3 bases, leaving 5 bases of the junction unmatched. CDR3 in DNA: TGTGCCAGCTCACCCCCTAGCGGGCCTTACGAGCAGTACTTC. Amino acids: CASSPPSGPYEQYF.

This chain's CDR3 is CASSDRRDRVVRYTF. DNA for the CDR3: TGTGCCAGCAGTGACCGCCGGGACAGGGTTGTTCGCTACACCTTC. J is TRBJ1-2 and V is TRBV6-1; 9 bases map to TRBD1. The V gene's germline CDR1 is MNHNS and CDR2 SASEGT. The CDR3 extends over 15 amino acids. The trim removed 3 bases at V and 9 bases at J, leaving 11 bases unmatched.

A single count supports this clone. CDR3 bases: TGTGCCAGCAGCTTGGGCGGCCTCCCGAGCTCCTACGAGCAGTACTTC. This gives the protein CASSLGGLPSSYEQYF. This chain links TRBV5-4 with TRBJ2-7; D is unclear. This CDR3 has 16 amino acids. V gave up 0 bases and J gave up 0 bases, with 13 bases separating them. CDR1 and CDR2 (germline): SGHNT, YYREEE (reference sequence).